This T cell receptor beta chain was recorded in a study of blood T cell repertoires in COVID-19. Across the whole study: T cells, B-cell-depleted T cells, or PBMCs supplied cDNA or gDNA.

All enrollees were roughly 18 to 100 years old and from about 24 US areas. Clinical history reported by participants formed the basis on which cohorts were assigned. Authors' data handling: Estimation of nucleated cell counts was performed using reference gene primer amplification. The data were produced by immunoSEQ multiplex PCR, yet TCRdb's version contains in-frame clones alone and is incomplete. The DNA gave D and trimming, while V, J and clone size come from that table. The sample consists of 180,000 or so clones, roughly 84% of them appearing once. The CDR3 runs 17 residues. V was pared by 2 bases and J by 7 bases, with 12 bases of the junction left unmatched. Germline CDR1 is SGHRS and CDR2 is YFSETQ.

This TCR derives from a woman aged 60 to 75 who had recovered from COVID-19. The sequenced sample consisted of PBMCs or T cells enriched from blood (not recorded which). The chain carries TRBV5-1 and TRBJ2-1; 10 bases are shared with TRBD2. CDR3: CASSFNPGLARLNEQFF. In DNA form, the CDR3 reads TGCGCCAGCAGCTTTAATCCGGGACTAGCGCGACTAAATGAGCAGTTCTTC.